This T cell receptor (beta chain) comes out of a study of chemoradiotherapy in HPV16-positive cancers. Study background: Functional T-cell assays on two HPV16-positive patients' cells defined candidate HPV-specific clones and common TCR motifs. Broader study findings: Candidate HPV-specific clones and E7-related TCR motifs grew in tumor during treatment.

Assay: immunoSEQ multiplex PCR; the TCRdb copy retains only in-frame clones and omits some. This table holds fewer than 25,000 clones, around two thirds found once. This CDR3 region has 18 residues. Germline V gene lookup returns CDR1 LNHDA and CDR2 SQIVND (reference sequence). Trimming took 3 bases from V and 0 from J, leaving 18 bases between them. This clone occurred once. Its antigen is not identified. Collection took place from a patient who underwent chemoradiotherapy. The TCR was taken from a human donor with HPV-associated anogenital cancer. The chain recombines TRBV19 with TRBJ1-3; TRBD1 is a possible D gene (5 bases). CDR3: CASSMAGQLLLSGNTIYF. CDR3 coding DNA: TGTGCCAGTAGTATGGCGGGGCAACTACTACTCTCTGGAAACACCATATATTTT.